This TCR beta chain is from a study of HIV-infected patients and healthy controls. Reverse transcription used around 500 ng RNA and constant-region primers for alpha and beta. Alpha and beta chain libraries were made separately by chain-specific third strand synthesis with multiplexing indices. Each molecule carried a 12-nucleotide identifier made of two joined random hexamers added before amplification. A single record per CDR3 protein comes from TCRdb applying MiXCR to the 5' RACE reads. The table lists 15,000 to 20,000 distinct CDR3 sequences, more than 10% of them singletons. Germline V gene data show CDR1 as DFQATT and CDR2 as SNEGSKA (reference sequence). The CDR3 sequence is 15 residues long. The germline V and J ends were trimmed by 5 bases and 3 bases, with 17 bases remaining between them. The repertoire came from unfractionated whole blood and reflected all unsorted peripheral T cells. This clonotype was observed many times.

The rearrangement uses TRBV20-1 and TRBJ1-5; D call uncertain. Sequenced sample: blood. The sequence came from an adult in good health. Here the CDR3 DNA reads TGCAGTGCTGCGGACCCAAAGGTTTCCAATCAGCCCCAGCATTTT. This gives the protein CSAADPKVSNQPQHF.